This T cell receptor beta chain is from a study of patients and donors after allogeneic stem cell transplantation. Each CDR3 protein is one row after TCRdb ran MiXCR on the RT-PCR reads. Of approximately 150,000 distinct CDR3 sequences listed, about a third were seen once; the top ten hold about 50%. This CDR3 has 15 residues. Trimming cost V 6 bases and J 0 bases, with 15 bases left between them. Germline-derived CDR1 and CDR2 are SQVTM and ANQGSEA. The J gene is TRBJ2-4, the V gene TRBV29-1; a possible D gene is TRBD2 (5 bases). This TCR came from a human donor who was either an allogeneic HSCT recipient or a stem cell or donor lymphocyte infusion donor (not recorded which). It is not recorded whose cells these are; they may come from a transplant donor. Sequenced: blood, either unsorted or a sorted T cell fraction (not recorded which). CDR3 in amino acids: CSVLRGGLAKNIQYF. The DNA for the CDR3 is TGCAGCGTGTTACGGGGTGGCTTAGCCAAAAACATTCAGTACTTC.